These T cell receptor beta chains were read from a single sample in a study of PD-1 blockade in classical Hodgkin lymphoma. Only in-frame clones appear in the TCRdb table, and some are missing; sequencing was by immunoSEQ multiplex PCR. The table has roughly 48,000 clones, approximately 86% seen once. The input for sequencing was peripheral blood mononuclear cells (PBMCs), taken before the fourth cycle of nivolumab. Receptors originate from a human donor with classical Hodgkin lymphoma. The CDR3 runs from the conserved cysteine through the conserved F or W. D genes are given only for firm matches. Rows may omit the clone size; those that give it use once, few, many or a size class.

size,J,V,D,CDR3,DNA
.,TRBJ2-1,TRBV27,.,CASSSGQLNEQFF,TGTGCCAGCAGTTCTGGACAGCTCAATGAGCAGTTCTTC
.,TRBJ2-1,TRBV11-2,.,CASSLIGSHYNEQFF,TGTGCCAGCAGCTTGATCGGGTCTCACTACAATGAGCAGTTCTTC
.,TRBJ2-3,TRBV10-3,TRBD1,CAISGRTGADTQYF,TGTGCCATCAGCGGACGGACAGGCGCAGATACGCAGTATTTT
.,TRBJ1-1,TRBV6-5,TRBD1,CASSYLTGGTEAFF,TGTGCCAGCAGTTACCTGACAGGGGGCACTGAAGCTTTCTTT
once,TRBJ2-3,TRBV7-9,.,CASSFEGTSDTQYF,TGTGCCAGCAGCTTCGAAGGGACCTCAGATACGCAGTATTTT
once,TRBJ2-4,TRBV7-8,TRBD2,CASSLVRSGSDGIQYF,TGTGCCAGCAGCTTAGTGAGGAGCGGGAGTGACGGCATTCAGTACTTC
.,TRBJ1-2,TRBV6-1,.,CASSEAGHYGYTF,TGTGCCAGCAGTGAAGCTGGGCACTATGGCTACACCTTC
few,TRBJ2-5,TRBV19,.,CASSPGGTYQETQYF,TGTGCCAGTTCACCGGGCGGGACGTATCAAGAGACCCAGTACTTC
once,TRBJ1-5,TRBV5-4,.,CASSFWSGYQPQHF,TGTGCCAGCAGCTTCTGGTCAGGGTACCAGCCCCAGCATTTT
.,TRBJ2-5,TRBV28,TRBD1,CASSPGGQLGQETQYF,TGTGCCAGCAGCCCTGGGGGACAGTTGGGACAAGAGACCCAGTACTTC
.,TRBJ2-1,TRBV10-1,.,CASSELAWNEQFF,TGCGCCAGCAGTGAGTTGGCTTGGAATGAGCAGTTCTTC
.,TRBJ2-1,TRBV19,.,CASSIFRGNEQFF,TGTGCCAGTAGTATCTTTCGGGGCAATGAGCAGTTCTTC
.,TRBJ2-7,TRBV19,.,CASRGSHSYEQYF,TGTGCCAGTAGGGGCAGTCACTCCTACGAGCAGTACTTC
once,TRBJ2-3,TRBV11-1,TRBD2,CASSRTSGRTTDTQYF,TGTGCCAGCAGCCGTACTAGCGGGAGAACGACAGATACGCAGTATTTT
.,TRBJ2-3,TRBV19,TRBD2,CASSRAAGVRPDTQYF,TGTGCCAGTAGTAGGGCGGCGGGAGTGCGCCCAGATACGCAGTATTTT
.,TRBJ2-7,TRBV4-3,TRBD1,CASSQDVATGSYEQYF,TGCGCCAGCAGCCAAGATGTGGCGACAGGGTCCTACGAGCAGTACTTC
once,TRBJ2-5,TRBV28,.,CASSRRQARNEETQYF,TGTGCCAGCAGCCGAAGACAGGCCCGAAATGAGGAGACCCAGTACTTC
.,TRBJ2-7,TRBV28,TRBD2,CASLGNSGTTSYEQYF,TGTGCCAGCCTAGGGAATAGCGGGACGACCTCCTACGAGCAGTACTTC
.,TRBJ2-7,TRBV28,.,CASHRGGTSYEQYF,TGTGCCAGCCATAGGGGCGGGACCTCCTACGAGCAGTACTTC
.,TRBJ2-1,TRBV6-6,.,CASSYSIGVGYEQFF,TGTGCCAGCAGTTACTCGATCGGGGTCGGATATGAGCAGTTCTTC
.,TRBJ2-1,TRBV7-8,TRBD1,CASSSFRDRVNEQFF,TGTGCCAGCAGCTCGTTCCGGGACAGGGTCAATGAGCAGTTCTTC
.,TRBJ1-1,TRBV6-1,.,CASSAFDTEAFF,TGTGCCAGCAGTGCCTTCGACACTGAAGCTTTCTTT
once,TRBJ2-5,TRBV5-4,.,CASSLGARETQYF,TGTGCCAGCAGCTTGGGGGCAAGGGAGACCCAGTACTTC
.,TRBJ2-1,TRBV6-5,.,CASSYSAVSSYNEQFF,TGTGCCAGCAGTTACTCAGCGGTAAGCTCCTACAATGAGCAGTTCTTC
.,TRBJ2-1,TRBV6-5,TRBD1,CASSTGTARFHEQFF,TGTGCCAGCAGTACCGGGACAGCCCGTTTCCATGAGCAGTTCTTC
.,TRBJ1-5,TRBV6-6,TRBD1,CASSPDRAQPQHF,TGTGCCAGCAGTCCTGACAGGGCTCAGCCCCAGCATTTT
few,TRBJ1-4,TRBV19,.,CASSILQGRTNEKLFF,TGTGCCAGTAGTATCCTCCAAGGTCGTACTAATGAAAAACTGTTTTTT
.,TRBJ2-7,TRBV7-2,.,CASSPGTRTQALEQYF,TGTGCCAGCAGCCCCGGTACAAGGACACAGGCCCTCGAGCAGTACTTC
.,TRBJ1-1,TRBV9,.,CASSVDPLGPTHTEAFF,TGTGCCAGCAGCGTAGACCCTCTTGGACCTACTCACACTGAAGCTTTCTTT
.,TRBJ2-2,TRBV11-2,.,CASSLMRADTGELFF,TGTGCCAGCAGCCTAATGCGGGCAGACACCGGGGAGCTGTTTTTT
.,TRBJ2-3,TRBV5-1,TRBD2,CASSLGTSGSRADTQYF,TGCGCCAGCAGCTTGGGGACTAGCGGGAGCCGGGCAGATACGCAGTATTTT
.,TRBJ2-3,TRBV7-9,TRBD2,CASSRGGRTDTQYF,TGTGCCAGCAGCCGGGGGGGCCGGACAGATACGCAGTATTTT
.,TRBJ2-1,TRBV19,.,CASSPGVGSYNEQFF,TGTGCCAGTAGTCCGGGCGTCGGATCCTACAATGAGCAGTTCTTC
once,TRBJ2-1,TRBV19,TRBD2,CASRPGLAGGGAYNEQFF,TGTGCCAGTAGGCCGGGACTAGCGGGAGGTGGGGCCTACAATGAGCAGTTCTTC
.,TRBJ1-5,TRBV28,TRBD1,CATYTGTGLNQPQHF,TGTGCCACCTACACCGGGACAGGGCTGAATCAGCCCCAGCATTTT
.,TRBJ1-3,TRBV7-9,.,CASQDLWVSGNTIYF,TGTGCCAGCCAGGATTTATGGGTCTCTGGAAACACCATATATTTT
.,TRBJ2-7,TRBV4-1,TRBD1,CASSQGRDRTYEQYF,TGCGCCAGCAGCCAAGGCAGGGACAGAACCTACGAGCAGTACTTC
few,TRBJ1-2,TRBV9,.,CASSGIHRNYGYTF,TGTGCCAGCAGCGGGATACATAGAAACTATGGCTACACCTTC
.,TRBJ2-5,TRBV7-7,.,CASSLGQIETQYF,TGTGCTAGCAGCTTAGGGCAGATAGAGACCCAGTACTTC
.,TRBJ2-2,TRBV2,TRBD2,CASSETSGSANTGELFF,TGTGCCAGCAGTGAAACTAGCGGGAGTGCTAACACCGGGGAGCTGTTTTTT
.,TRBJ2-3,TRBV2,.,CASNGGPDTQYF,TGTGCCAGCAACGGGGGGCCAGATACGCAGTATTTT
.,TRBJ2-4,TRBV27,.,CASSPIAGLAKNIQYF,TGTGCCAGCAGTCCCATCGCAGGATTAGCCAAAAACATTCAGTACTTC
.,TRBJ1-5,TRBV19,.,CASRSGTVFNQPQHF,TGTGCCAGTAGATCCGGGACGGTATTCAATCAGCCCCAGCATTTT
.,TRBJ2-5,TRBV2,.,CASSSSVYQETQYF,TGTGCCAGCAGCTCTAGCGTGTACCAAGAGACCCAGTACTTC
.,TRBJ2-7,TRBV6-4,TRBD2,CASSDSRFSERESYEQYF,TGTGCCAGCAGTGACTCGAGGTTTAGCGAGCGGGAAAGTTACGAGCAGTACTTC
once,TRBJ1-2,TRBV28,.,CASSKAGRGQGYTF,TGTGCCAGCAGTAAGGCAGGACGAGGGCAGGGCTACACCTTC
.,TRBJ2-2,TRBV6-5,.,CASRWERLHTGELFF,TGTGCCAGTAGATGGGAGAGGCTGCACACCGGGGAGCTGTTTTTT
.,TRBJ2-2,TRBV6-5,.,CASSLLRGELFF,TGTGCCAGCAGTTTACTACGGGGGGAGCTGTTTTTT
once,TRBJ2-7,TRBV6-1,.,CASSEALPGTEQYF,TGTGCCAGCAGTGAAGCGCTTCCGGGCACCGAGCAGTACTTC